The rows below give T cell receptor beta chains drawn from one sample of a study of control samples from healthy donors and cancer patients. Only in-frame clones appear in the TCRdb table, and some are missing; sequencing was by immunoSEQ multiplex PCR. The sample carries 130,000 or so clones, around 92% recorded once. Sequencing was carried out using blood. These receptors were collected from a woman aged 50 to 60 in good health. Each CDR3 is given with its conserved first and last residue. D genes are given only for firm matches. A clone size is listed for some rows: how often the clone was seen (once, few, many), or a class if it is expanded.

d_call j_call clone_size v_call cdr3_aa cdr3_nt
NA TRBJ1-4 NA TRBV19 CASSPGSATNEKLFF TGTGCCAGTAGTCCAGGTAGTGCAACTAATGAAAAACTGTTTTTT
TRBD2 TRBJ2-7 NA TRBV18 CASSQSGTSQNEQYF TGTGCCAGCTCACAATCCGGGACTAGTCAAAACGAGCAGTACTTC
NA TRBJ2-2 once TRBV5-1 CASRITAGNTGELFF TGCGCCAGCAGAATAACCGCGGGGAACACCGGGGAGCTGTTTTTT
TRBD1 TRBJ1-1 NA TRBV6-5 CASRPLTGGATEAFF TGTGCCAGCAGGCCCCTCACAGGGGGCGCGACTGAAGCTTTCTTT
TRBD1 TRBJ1-4 NA TRBV14 CASRLTGTGGDEKLFF TGTGCCAGCAGACTAACCGGGACAGGGGGTGATGAAAAACTGTTTTTT
NA TRBJ2-7 NA TRBV5-1 CASFEGPSYEQYF TGCGCCAGCTTCGAGGGCCCGTCCTACGAGCAGTACTTC
NA TRBJ1-3 once TRBV1 CTSSQVRPGVISGNTIYF TGCACCAGCAGCCAAGTTCGCCCCGGGGTGATCTCTGGAAACACCATATATTTT
TRBD2 TRBJ2-5 NA TRBV24-1 CATSDRLAGETQYF TGTGCCACCAGTGACAGACTAGCGGGAGAGACCCAGTACTTC
TRBD1 TRBJ1-2 NA TRBV6-2/TRBV6-3 CASSYSGQTYGYTF TGTGCCAGCAGTTACTCGGGACAGACTTATGGCTACACCTTC
TRBD1 TRBJ1-6 NA TRBV7-9 CASSPRGTANSPLHF TGTGCCAGCAGCCCGAGAGGGACAGCTAATTCACCCCTCCACTTT
NA TRBJ1-2 NA TRBV11-2 CASSLDKPGGYTF TGTGCCAGCAGCTTAGATAAACCGGGGGGCTACACCTTC
NA TRBJ2-5 NA TRBV5-1 CASSLAGRSKGETQYF TGCGCCAGCAGCTTGGCCGGTAGATCTAAGGGAGAGACCCAGTACTTC
NA TRBJ1-1 NA TRBV12-5 CASVPSWTLNTEAFF TGTGCTAGTGTTCCGAGTTGGACACTGAACACTGAAGCTTTCTTT
NA TRBJ1-2 NA TRBV2 CASSVRPAGGYTF TGTGCCAGCAGTGTCAGACCCGCCGGTGGCTACACCTTC
NA TRBJ1-6 NA TRBV27 CASSLTGRDSAASYNSPLHF TGTGCCAGCAGTCTTACGGGGCGGGACTCTGCGGCCTCCTATAATTCACCCCTCCACTTT
NA TRBJ1-2 NA TRBV25-1 CASSVFGGNYGYTF TGTGCCAGCAGTGTTTTCGGCGGAAACTATGGCTACACCTTC
TRBD2 TRBJ2-2 NA TRBV5-1 CASSFGSGGNTGELFF TGCGCCAGCAGCTTTGGTAGCGGGGGTAACACCGGGGAGCTGTTTTTT
NA TRBJ1-5 NA TRBV1 CTSSQDPGCQPQHF TGCACCAGCAGCCAAGATCCAGGTTGTCAGCCCCAGCATTTT